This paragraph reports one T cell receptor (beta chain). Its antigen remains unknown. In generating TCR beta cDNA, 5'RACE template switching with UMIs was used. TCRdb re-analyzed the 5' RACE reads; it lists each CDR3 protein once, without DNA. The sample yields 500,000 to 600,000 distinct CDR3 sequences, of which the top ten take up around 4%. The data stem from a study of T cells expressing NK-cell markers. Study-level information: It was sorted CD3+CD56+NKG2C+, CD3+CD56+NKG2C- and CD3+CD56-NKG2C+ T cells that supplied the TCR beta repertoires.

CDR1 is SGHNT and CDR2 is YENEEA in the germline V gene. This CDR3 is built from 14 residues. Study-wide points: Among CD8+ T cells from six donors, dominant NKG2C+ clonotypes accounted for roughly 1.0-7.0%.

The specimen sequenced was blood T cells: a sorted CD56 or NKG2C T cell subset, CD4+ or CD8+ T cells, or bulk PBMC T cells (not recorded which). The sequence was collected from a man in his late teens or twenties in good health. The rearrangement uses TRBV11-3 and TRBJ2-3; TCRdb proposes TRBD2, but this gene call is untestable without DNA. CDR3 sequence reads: CASSSAGDKDTQYF. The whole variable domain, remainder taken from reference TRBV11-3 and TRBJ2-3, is EAGVVQSPRYKIIEKKQPVAFWCNPISGHNTLYWYLQNLGQGPELLIRYENEEAVDDSQLPKDRFSAERLKGVDSTLKIQPAELGDSAVYLCASSSAGDKDTQYFGPGTRLTVL.